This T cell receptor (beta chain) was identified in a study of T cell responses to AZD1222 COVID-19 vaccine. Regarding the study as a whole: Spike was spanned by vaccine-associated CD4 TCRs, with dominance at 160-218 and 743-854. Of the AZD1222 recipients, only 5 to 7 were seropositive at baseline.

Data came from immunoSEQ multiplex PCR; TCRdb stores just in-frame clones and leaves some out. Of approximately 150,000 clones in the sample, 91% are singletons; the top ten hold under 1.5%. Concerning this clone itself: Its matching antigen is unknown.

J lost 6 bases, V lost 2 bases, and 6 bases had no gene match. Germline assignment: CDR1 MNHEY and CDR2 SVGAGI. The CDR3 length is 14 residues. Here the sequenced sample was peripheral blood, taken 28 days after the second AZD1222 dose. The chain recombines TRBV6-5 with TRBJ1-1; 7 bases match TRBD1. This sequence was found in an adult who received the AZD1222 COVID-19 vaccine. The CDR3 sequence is CASSYKGAPAEAFF. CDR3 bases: TGTGCCAGCAGTTACAAGGGGGCGCCCGCTGAAGCTTTCTTT.